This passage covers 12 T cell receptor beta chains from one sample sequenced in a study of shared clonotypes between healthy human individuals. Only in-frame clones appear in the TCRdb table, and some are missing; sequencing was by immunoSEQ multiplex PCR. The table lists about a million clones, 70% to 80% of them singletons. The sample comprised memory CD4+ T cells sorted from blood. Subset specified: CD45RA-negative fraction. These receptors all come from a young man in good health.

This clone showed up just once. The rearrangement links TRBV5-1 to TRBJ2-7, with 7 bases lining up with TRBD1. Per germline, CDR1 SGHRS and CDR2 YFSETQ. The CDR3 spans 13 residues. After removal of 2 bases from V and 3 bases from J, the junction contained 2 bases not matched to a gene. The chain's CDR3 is CASSFNRGYEQYF. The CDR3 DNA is TGCGCCAGCAGCTTCAACAGGGGCTACGAGCAGTACTTC.

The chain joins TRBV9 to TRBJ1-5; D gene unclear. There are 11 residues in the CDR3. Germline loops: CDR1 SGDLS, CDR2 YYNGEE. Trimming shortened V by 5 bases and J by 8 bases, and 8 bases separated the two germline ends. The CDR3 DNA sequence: TGTGCCAGCAGTTCAAGGGAGCCCCAGCATTTT. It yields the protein CASSSREPQHF.

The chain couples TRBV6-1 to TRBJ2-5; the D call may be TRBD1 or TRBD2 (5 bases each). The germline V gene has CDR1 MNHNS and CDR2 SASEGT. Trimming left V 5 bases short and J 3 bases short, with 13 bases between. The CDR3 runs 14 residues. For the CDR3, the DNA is TGTGCCAGCAGTCAGGGCGGGTGGGAAGAGACCCAGTACTTC. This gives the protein CASSQGGWEETQYF.

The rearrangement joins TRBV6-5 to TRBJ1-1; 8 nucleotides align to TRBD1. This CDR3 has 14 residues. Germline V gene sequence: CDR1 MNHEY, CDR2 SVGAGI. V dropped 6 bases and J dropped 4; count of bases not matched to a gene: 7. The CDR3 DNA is TGTGCCAGCAGCCGCCAGGGGGCGAGCACTGAAGCTTTCTTT. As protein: CASSRQGASTEAFF.

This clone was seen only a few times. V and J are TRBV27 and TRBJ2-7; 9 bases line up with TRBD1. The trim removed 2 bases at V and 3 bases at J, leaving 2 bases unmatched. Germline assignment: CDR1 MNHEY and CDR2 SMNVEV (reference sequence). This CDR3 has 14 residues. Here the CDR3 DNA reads TGTGCCAGCAGTTTAAAGGGACAGGGCTACGAGCAGTACTTC. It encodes CASSLKGQGYEQYF.

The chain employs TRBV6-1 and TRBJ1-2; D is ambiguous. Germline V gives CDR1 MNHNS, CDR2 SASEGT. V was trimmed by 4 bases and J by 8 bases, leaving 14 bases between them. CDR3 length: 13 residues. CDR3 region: CASSVPDRWGYTF. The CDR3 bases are TGTGCCAGCAGTGTCCCGGATAGGTGGGGCTACACCTTC.

The CDR3 DNA reads as TGCGCCAGCAGCTTAATGAGCGGCAGCCCTGAGTCCTATGGCTACACCTTC. Translation: CASSLMSGSPESYGYTF. The genes are TRBV5-1 and TRBJ1-2; D not resolved. Trimming took off 2 bases at V and 4 bases at J, with 21 bases between the two ends. This CDR3 is 17 amino acids long. Germline lookup yields CDR1 SGHRS and CDR2 YFSETQ.

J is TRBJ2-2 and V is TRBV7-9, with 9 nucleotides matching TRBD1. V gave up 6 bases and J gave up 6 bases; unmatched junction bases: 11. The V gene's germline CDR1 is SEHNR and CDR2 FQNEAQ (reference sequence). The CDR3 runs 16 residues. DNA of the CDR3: TGTGCCAGCAGACAAAGGACAGGGGAGGGGCCCGGGGAGCTGTTTTTT. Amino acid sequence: CASRQRTGEGPGELFF.

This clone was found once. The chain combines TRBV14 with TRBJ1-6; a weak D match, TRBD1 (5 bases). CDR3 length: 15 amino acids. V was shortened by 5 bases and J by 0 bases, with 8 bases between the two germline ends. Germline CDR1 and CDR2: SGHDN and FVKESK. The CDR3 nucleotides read TGTGCCAGCAGCAGGGGAAGCTCCTATAATTCACCCCTCCACTTT. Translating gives CASSRGSSYNSPLHF.

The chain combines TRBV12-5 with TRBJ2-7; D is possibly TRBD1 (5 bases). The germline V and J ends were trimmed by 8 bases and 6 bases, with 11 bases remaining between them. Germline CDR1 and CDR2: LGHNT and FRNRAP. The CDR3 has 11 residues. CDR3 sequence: CASLGVSEQYF. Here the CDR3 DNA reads TGTGCTAGTTTAGGGGTGTCCGAGCAGTACTTC.

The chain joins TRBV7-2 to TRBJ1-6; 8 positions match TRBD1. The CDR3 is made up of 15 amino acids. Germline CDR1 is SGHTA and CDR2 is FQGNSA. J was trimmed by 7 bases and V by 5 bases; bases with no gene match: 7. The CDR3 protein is CASSQRAGGNSPLHF. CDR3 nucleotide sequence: TGTGCCAGCAGCCAGAGGGCAGGGGGCAATTCACCCCTCCACTTT.

The CDR3 sequence: CASSTQGADQPQHF. The CDR3 nucleotides are TGTGCCAGTAGTACGCAGGGGGCGGACCAGCCCCAGCATTTT. V gene TRBV19 combines with J gene TRBJ1-5; 8 bases agree with TRBD1. V was clipped by 4 bases and J by 7 bases; unmatched bases: 6. The CDR3 has 14 amino acids. Germline loops: CDR1 LNHDA, CDR2 SQIVND (reference sequence).